A single sample gave rise to the 30 T cell receptor beta chains below, sequenced in a study of T cells in Graves' hyperthyroidism and ophthalmopathy. Amplification of TCR beta CDR3 regions used RNA as the template. The HTBI primer set drove a first-round RT-PCR of the TCR CDR3. MiXCR, applied by TCRdb to the multiplex PCR reads, yields one record per CDR3 protein. The sample yields around 520,000 distinct CDR3 sequences, 12% to 15% seen once. The specimen was blood. The receptors were gathered from a woman aged 40 to 50 with Graves' hyperthyroidism.

The CDR3 DNA is TGTGCCAGCAGTTTACAGGGAGGATTAGAGACCCAGTACTTC. Its protein is CASSLQGGLETQYF. The chain is built from TRBV27 and TRBJ2-5; TRBD2 is a possible D gene (6 bases). V was cut by 2 bases and J by 4 bases, with 11 bases left in between. Germline loops: CDR1 MNHEY, CDR2 SMNVEV (reference sequence). The CDR3 totals 14 residues.

The V and J genes are TRBV28 and TRBJ2-2; D might be TRBD2 (5 bases). The germline V gene has CDR1 MDHEN and CDR2 SYDVKM. The V gene lost 1 base and the J gene lost 3 bases, with 9 bases spanning the gap. The CDR3 runs 15 residues. CDR3 nucleotide sequence: TGTGCCAGCAGTTTATTCGTGGGAGACACCGGGGAGCTGTTTTTT. Encoded protein: CASSLFVGDTGELFF. The full variable domain, with the rest looked up from reference TRBV28 and TRBJ2-2, is DVKVTQSSRYLVKRTGEKVFLECVQDMDHENMFWYRQDPGLGLRLIYFSYDVKMKEKGDIPEGYSVSREKKERFSLILESASTNQTSMYLCASSLFVGDTGELFFGEGSRLTVL.

This chain connects TRBV11-3 to TRBJ2-5; D ambiguous. The CDR3 runs 14 residues. Trimming left V 4 bases short and J 0 bases short, with 9 bases between. Per germline, CDR1 SGHNT and CDR2 YENEEA. Here the CDR3 DNA reads TGTGCCAGCAGCTCCCAAGTGGACCAAGAGACCCAGTACTTC. Amino acids: CASSSQVDQETQYF.

In this sample, this clonotype turned up many times. The chain couples TRBV6-1 to TRBJ2-3, with 10 bases identical to TRBD2. The CDR3 contains 16 residues. Germline CDR1 and CDR2: MNHNS and SASEGT. The ends lost 3 bases at V and 5 bases at J; junction bases unmatched: 8. CDR3 amino acids: CASSDPSGTSEDTQYF. The CDR3 bases are TGTGCCAGCAGTGACCCCTCCGGGACTAGCGAAGATACGCAGTATTTT.

This clonotype appeared many times. The chain employs TRBV10-3 and TRBJ2-7; D unclear. The CDR3 is 14 amino acids. Germline assignment: CDR1 ENHRY and CDR2 SYGVKD. V lost 0 bases to trimming and J lost 3 bases, with 9 bases between them. The CDR3 here is CAISESISIYEQYF. The CDR3 nucleotides read TGTGCCATCAGTGAGTCGATTAGTATCTACGAGCAGTACTTC.

This clonotype was recorded at least ten times. V gene TRBV29-1 combines with J gene TRBJ2-3; no clear D gene. Germline-derived CDR1 and CDR2 are SQVTM and ANQGSEA. The CDR3 extends over 13 amino acids. The ends were cut back, 6 bases at V and 2 bases at J, with 12 bases in the middle. CDR3 in amino acids: CSVRPRITDTQYF. DNA for the CDR3: TGCAGCGTCCGGCCGAGAATCACAGATACGCAGTATTTT.

The J gene is TRBJ2-2, the V gene TRBV6-2 or TRBV6-3; 15 nucleotides align to TRBD2. Germline V gene data show CDR1 as MNHEY and CDR2 as SVGEGT. The CDR3 is 19 residues long. The junction had 7 bases not matched to a gene; V was cut back by 5 bases and J by 0 bases. The CDR3 loop is CASSTGTSGRLANTGELFF. CDR3 nucleotides: TGTGCCAGCAGTACAGGGACTAGCGGGAGGCTCGCGAACACCGGGGAGCTGTTTTTT.

This rearrangement joins TRBV27 to TRBJ2-7; 10 bases align to TRBD2. With V trimmed by 0 bases and J by 3 bases, 5 bases remained unmatched. Germline V lookup: CDR1 MNHEY, CDR2 SMNVEV (reference sequence). This CDR3 region has 16 residues. CDR3 sequence reads: CASSLSGLAESYEQYF. For the CDR3, the DNA is TGTGCCAGCAGTTTATCTGGACTAGCGGAGAGCTACGAGCAGTACTTC.

This clonotype appeared many times. This chain links TRBV11-2 with TRBJ2-3, with TRBD2 identical over 7 bases. V shed 5 bases, J shed 8 bases, and the junction held 7 bases outside the gene matches. Germline V gene sequence: CDR1 SGHAT, CDR2 FQNNGV. CDR3 size: 13 residues. CDR3 loop: CASSQGRGVTQYF. The CDR3 coding sequence is TGTGCCAGCAGCCAGGGACGGGGGGTTACGCAGTATTTT.

This clonotype was detected many times. The V and J genes are TRBV28 and TRBJ2-1, with 8 bases matching TRBD1. There are 15 residues in the CDR3. With V trimmed by 3 bases and J by 7 bases, 8 bases remained unmatched. CDR1 and CDR2 from the germline V gene are MDHEN and SYDVKM. The chain's CDR3 is CASSFPGQVVNEQFF. The CDR3 DNA is TGTGCCAGCAGTTTTCCGGGACAGGTCGTAAATGAGCAGTTCTTC.

This clonotype was picked up many times. The chain links TRBV20-1 to TRBJ1-5; 10 positions match TRBD1. The CDR3 loop spans 14 amino acids. Germline V CDR1 and CDR2: DFQATT, SNEGSKA (reference sequence). Trimming took 4 bases from V and 9 from J; bases not matched to a gene: 9. The CDR3 loop reads CSATRDRGVGPQHF. As DNA, the CDR3 is TGCAGTGCTACACGGGACAGGGGAGTGGGGCCCCAGCATTTT.

This chain joins TRBV20-1 and TRBJ2-7, with 8 bases that match TRBD1. The V gene's germline CDR1 is DFQATT and CDR2 SNEGSKA (reference sequence). There are 13 residues in the CDR3. The V segment lost 4 bases and the J segment 6 bases; nucleotides outside the gene matches: 8. The CDR3 nucleotides read TGCAGTGCTACCGGGACAGGTAGTCTCGAGCAGTACTTC. It translates to CSATGTGSLEQYF.

This clonotype has a count of ten or more. This rearrangement joins TRBV3-1 to TRBJ2-7; D may be TRBD2 (6 bases). The ends were cut back, 5 bases at V and 1 base at J, with 15 bases in the middle. The CDR3 has 15 residues. Germline CDR1 LGHDT, CDR2 YNNKEL (reference sequence). The DNA for the CDR3 is TGTGCCAGCAGCAATCTAGCGACCGGTTCCTACGAGCAGTACTTC. Protein product: CASSNLATGSYEQYF.

The chain carries TRBV2 and TRBJ2-1; TRBD2 matches 13 bases. Looked up from germline, CDR1 is SNHLY and CDR2 is FYNNEI. The ends lost 3 bases at V and 7 bases at J; junction bases unmatched: 6. This CDR3 region has 16 residues. Written as DNA, the CDR3 is TGTGCCAGCAGTGACACTAGCGGGAGGGCCGATAATGAGCAGTTCTTC. This sequence encodes CASSDTSGRADNEQFF.

This clonotype was found many times. The CDR3 bases are TGTGCCAGCAGTGAAGGGACAGGTGGCACCGGGGAGCTGTTTTTT. Translating gives CASSEGTGGTGELFF. The V and J genes are TRBV6-1 and TRBJ2-2, with 7 bases that match TRBD1. With V trimmed by 1 base and J by 4 bases, 3 bases remained unmatched. This CDR3 spans 15 amino acids. In germline, CDR1 is MNHNS, CDR2 SASEGT.

The V gene is TRBV20-1, the J gene TRBJ1-5; unclear D gene. The ends were cut back, 2 bases at V and 4 bases at J, with 18 bases in the middle. This CDR3 is 16 amino acids long. Per the germline V gene, CDR1 is DFQATT and CDR2 is SNEGSKA (reference sequence). CDR3 nucleotide sequence: TGCAGTGCTAGACCTATCGGACGGGCAGCGAATCAGCCCCAGCATTTT. Translating it yields CSARPIGRAANQPQHF.

The table lists this clonotype with many counts. The rearrangement links TRBV12-3 or TRBV12-4 to TRBJ1-1; D not resolved. The CDR3 has 13 amino acids. Trimming shortened V by 2 bases and J by 3 bases, and 7 bases separated the two germline ends. The CDR3 sequence: CASSLWRYTEAFF. CDR3 in DNA: TGTGCCAGCAGTTTATGGCGCTACACTGAAGCTTTCTTT.

Of note for this clonotype: At one end the junction does not follow the germline gene, possibly because of a read error. This chain links TRBV4-1 with TRBJ2-7, with D possibly being TRBD1 or TRBD2 (5 bases each). The CDR3 runs 15 residues. Germline-derived CDR1 and CDR2 are MGHRA and YSYEKL. CDR3 sequence reads: CASSQDPRDGYKQYF. CDR3 nucleotides: TGCGCCAGCAGCCAAGACCCTCGGGACGGCTACAAGCAGTACTTC.

This clonotype was seen ten or more times. The rearrangement links TRBV20-1 to TRBJ1-1, with TRBD1 identical over 8 bases. This CDR3 is built from 13 residues. Germline CDR1 DFQATT, CDR2 SNEGSKA (reference sequence). V shed 2 bases, J shed 11 bases, and the junction held 10 bases outside the gene matches. The DNA of the CDR3 is TGCAGTGCTAGAACGTTACAGGGGGGATTGGCTTTCTTT. It encodes CSARTLQGGLAFF.

Only one count was recorded for this clonotype. A clone one base away is much larger, so this may be a read error. This rearrangement joins TRBV6-6 to TRBJ1-2; 9 bases align to TRBD1. Germline CDR1 reads MNHNY; CDR2 reads SVGAGI (reference sequence). Trimming at V came to 1 base and at J to 6 bases, leaving 12 bases not matched to a gene. This CDR3 is built from 17 residues. The CDR3 spells CASSYYEGGQGPDGYTF. Written as DNA, the CDR3 is TGTGCCAGCAGTTACTACGAGGGAGGACAGGGGCCTGATGGCTACACCTTC.

This clonotype has at least ten counts. The gene calls are TRBV2 and TRBJ2-2, with no clear D. V lost 7 bases, J lost 5 bases, and 20 bases lay in between. The CDR3 has 16 amino acids. Germline V lookup: CDR1 SNHLY, CDR2 FYNNEI. The CDR3 sequence: CASNIPAEIQTGELFF. The CDR3 nucleotides read TGTGCCAGCAATATACCCGCCGAAATTCAAACCGGGGAGCTGTTTTTT.

This clonotype was counted at least ten times. The chain recombines TRBV29-1 with TRBJ2-5; tentatively, D is TRBD1 (5 bases). From germline, CDR1 is SQVTM and CDR2 ANQGSEA. Trimming removed 3 bases at V and 2 bases at J, with 13 bases between. This CDR3 has 14 amino acids. The CDR3 sequence is CSVEGRVFQETQYF. CDR3 coding DNA: TGCAGCGTTGAGGGCAGGGTCTTTCAAGAGACCCAGTACTTC.

Only a few counts were recorded for this clonotype. This chain joins TRBV5-1 and TRBJ2-5; D tentatively reads TRBD1 or TRBD2 (5 bases each). Per germline, CDR1 SGHRS and CDR2 YFSETQ. Trimming took off 4 bases at V and 5 bases at J, with 12 bases between the two ends. This CDR3 has 13 amino acids. This CDR3 reads CASSLQWGETQYF. The CDR3 nucleotides are TGCGCCAGCAGCCTACAGTGGGGGGAGACCCAGTACTTC.

At least ten counts were recorded for this clonotype. This chain uses TRBV3-1 with TRBJ2-7; the match to TRBD2 covers 8 bases. This CDR3 has 15 amino acids. Germline CDR1 LGHDT, CDR2 YNNKEL (reference sequence). The J segment lost 1 base and the V segment lost 1 base, leaving 3 bases of the junction unmatched. This chain's CDR3 is CASSQGPSGSYEQYF. The CDR3 DNA reads as TGTGCCAGCAGCCAAGGCCCTAGCGGGTCCTACGAGCAGTACTTC.

The chain is built from TRBV6-1 and TRBJ1-1; D ambiguous. The CDR3 is made up of 14 amino acids. Trimming removed 0 bases at V and 5 bases at J, with 10 bases between. Germline lookup yields CDR1 MNHNS and CDR2 SASEGT. CDR3 nucleotide sequence: TGTGCCAGCAGTGAAGCGCGGGGATGGACTGAAGCTTTCTTT. Translation: CASSEARGWTEAFF.

In its sample, this clonotype was seen many times. The gene calls are TRBV6-2 or TRBV6-3 and TRBJ2-7; 8 positions agree with TRBD2. Germline CDR1 reads MNHEY; CDR2 reads SVGEGT. The CDR3 sequence is 17 residues long. Trimming cost V 5 bases and J 3 bases; bases outside gene matches: 15. CDR3 amino acids: CASSAVPGTRGVYEQYF. CDR3 in DNA: TGTGCCAGCAGTGCCGTGCCAGGGACTAGAGGGGTCTACGAGCAGTACTTC.

In its sample, this clonotype was seen many times. The chain uses TRBV6-1 and TRBJ2-2; tentatively, D is TRBD2 (5 bases). The CDR3 is 13 amino acids. Between the trimmed V and J ends, which lost 2 bases and 7 bases, there was a span of 8 bases. Germline V gene lookup returns CDR1 MNHNS and CDR2 SASEGT. For the CDR3, the DNA is TGTGCCAGCAGTGAACGGGGTGACGGGGAGCTGTTTTTT. This gives the protein CASSERGDGELFF.

This clonotype was counted a few times. This sequence joins TRBV10-3 and TRBJ2-7; D may be TRBD1 or TRBD2 (6 bases each). The CDR3 consists of 12 residues. CDR1 and CDR2 (germline): ENHRY, SYGVKD. Trimming removed 4 bases at V and 7 bases at J, with 11 bases between. The CDR3 region has the DNA TGTGCCATCAGTGGGCAGGGGAGGGAGCAGTACTTC. Encoded protein: CAISGQGREQYF.

This clonotype has only a few counts. The rearrangement links TRBV4-1 to TRBJ1-2; TRBD1 might be the D (5 bases). Between the trimmed V and J ends, which lost 4 bases and 5 bases, there was a span of 17 bases. This CDR3 has 15 amino acids. Germline CDR1 reads MGHRA; CDR2 reads YSYEKL. The CDR3 sequence is CASSRNLGQVYGYTF. CDR3 DNA sequence: TGCGCCAGCAGCCGAAATTTGGGGCAGGTATATGGCTACACCTTC.

The chain joins TRBV5-1 to TRBJ2-3, with 8 positions matching TRBD2. With V trimmed by 3 bases and J by 4 bases, 4 bases remained unmatched. Per the germline V gene, CDR1 is SGHRS and CDR2 is YFSETQ. This CDR3 spans 14 amino acids. CDR3 amino acids: CASSWEREPDTQYF. DNA for the CDR3: TGCGCCAGCAGCTGGGAGCGGGAGCCAGATACGCAGTATTTT.